A selection of T cell receptor beta chains follows, all from one sample in a study of shared clonotypes between healthy human individuals. Clones were sequenced by immunoSEQ multiplex PCR, and TCRdb holds only the in-frame ones, with some missing. The table has a few million clones, roughly 95% seen once; the top ten hold 0.1% to 0.15%. The sample taken for sequencing was naive CD4+ T cells sorted from blood. The receptors derive from a man younger than 35 in good health. CDR3s include the opening cysteine and the closing phenylalanine or tryptophan. A D gene is named only where the DNA matches it firmly. Clone sizes are given selectively: once, few, many, or a class where the clone is expanded.

>TRBJ1-2|TRBV11-2|once|TRBD1|14
TGTGCCAGCAGCGTTATTGGACAGGATTATGGCTACACCTTC
CASSVIGQDYGYTF
>TRBJ2-3|TRBV18|-|-|15
TGTGCCAGCTCACCAGGGGGGATTAACACAGATACGCAGTATTTT
CASSPGGINTDTQYF
>TRBJ1-2|TRBV5-1|-|-|15
TGCGCCAGCAGCTTGGGCCAGACTCTTAACTATGGCTACACCTTC
CASSLGQTLNYGYTF
>TRBJ1-2|TRBV10-3|-|TRBD1|15
TGTGCCATCAGTGATCCCTGGGACAGCCCCTATGGCTACACCTTC
CAISDPWDSPYGYTF
>TRBJ2-1|TRBV11-2|-|TRBD1|14
TGTGCCAGCAGCTCTAACAGGGGGCACAATGAGCAGTTCTTC
CASSSNRGHNEQFF
>TRBJ1-2|TRBV15|-|-|13
TGTGCCACCAGCAGAGTACCGTCGGGTGGCTACACCTTC
CATSRVPSGGYTF
>TRBJ2-1|TRBV25-1|once|-|14
TGTGCCAGCAGTGATGCGGGGAAGGGGAATGAGCAGTTCTTC
CASSDAGKGNEQFF
>TRBJ2-1|TRBV18|-|TRBD2|15
TGTGCCAGCTCACTTGGACTAGCGGGAAACAATGAGCAGTTCTTC
CASSLGLAGNNEQFF
>TRBJ2-7|TRBV27|-|-|15
TGTGCCAGCAGTCCAGACAATACAGGTTTTGACGAGCAGTACTTC
CASSPDNTGFDEQYF
>TRBJ2-1|TRBV5-1|-|-|15
TGCGCCAGCGAAGCTTGGGGGGCCGAGTCGAATGAGCAGTTCTTC
CASEAWGAESNEQFF
>TRBJ1-3|TRBV6-1|-|-|17
TGTGCCAGCAGTGAAGCGGCCCGGACGGTGGGGGGAAACACCATATATTTT
CASSEAARTVGGNTIYF
>TRBJ2-5|TRBV19|-|-|14
TGTGCCAGTAGTATAGATCAGCGGTCCTCGGCCCAGTACTTC
CASSIDQRSSAQYF
>TRBJ2-7|TRBV5-1|-|-|16
TGCGCCAGCAGCAGATACCGGGACGGACTCAGCTACGAGCAGTACTTC
CASSRYRDGLSYEQYF
>TRBJ2-4|TRBV2|few|-|13
TGTGCCAGCAACCTACAGGGACAAAACATTCAGTACTTC
CASNLQGQNIQYF
>TRBJ1-4|TRBV19|-|-|15
TGTGCCAGTAGTAGCTCTCAGGGAGATAATGAAAAACTGTTTTTT
CASSSSQGDNEKLFF
>TRBJ2-3|TRBV2|-|-|14
TGTGCCAGCAGTGAGGCGAGGGTCACAGATACGCAGTATTTT
CASSEARVTDTQYF
>TRBJ2-7|TRBV7-2|-|TRBD2|15
TGTGCCAGCAGCTTAGCTAGCGGGGTGACATACGAGCAGTACTTC
CASSLASGVTYEQYF
>TRBJ2-4|TRBV5-1|-|-|15
TGCGCCAGCAGCTTCGACAGTCCTACCAAAAACATTCAGTACTTC
CASSFDSPTKNIQYF
>TRBJ1-5|TRBV5-6|-|-|12
TGTGCCAGCAGCTTTTCGGGACAGCCCCAGCATTTT
CASSFSGQPQHF
>TRBJ2-7|TRBV6-6|-|TRBD2|15
TGTGCCAGCAGCTCTATAGCGGGGGGCCTTTACGAGCAGTACTTC
CASSSIAGGLYEQYF
>TRBJ2-1|TRBV27|-|-|14
TGTGCCAGCAGTTACGGCGATACATGGGATGAGCAGTTCTTC
CASSYGDTWDEQFF
>TRBJ1-2|TRBV29-1|-|-|13
TGCAGCGTTGAGTCCAACCTTGGGTATGGCTACACCTTC
CSVESNLGYGYTF
>TRBJ2-3|TRBV6-6|-|TRBD2|13
TGTGCCAGCAGACCCAATAGCGGGAGGGCCCTGTATTTT
CASRPNSGRALYF
>TRBJ2-1|TRBV7-2|-|-|15
TGTGCCAGCAGCTTAGCGGACTTAATAGGCAATGAGCAGTTCTTC
CASSLADLIGNEQFF
>TRBJ2-3|TRBV2|-|-|13
TGTGCCATCTCAAGATTTTCCACAGATACGCAGTATTTT
CAISRFSTDTQYF
>TRBJ2-7|TRBV6-5|-|TRBD2|15
TGTGCCAGCAGTACATGGGAGGCGGGAGGGAACGAGCAGTACTTC
CASSTWEAGGNEQYF
>TRBJ1-2|TRBV6-6|few|-|15
TGTGCCAGCAGTGGGATTGGGGGGACGGTCTATGGCTACACCTTC
CASSGIGGTVYGYTF
>TRBJ2-7|TRBV5-6|-|TRBD2|15
TGTGCCAGCAGCTCCCCGGGACTAGCGCTTTACGAGCAGTACTTC
CASSSPGLALYEQYF
>TRBJ1-4|TRBV4-3|-|-|16
TGCGCCAGCAGCCAAGCTTTAGGGCGCGGGGATGAAAAACTGTTTTTT
CASSQALGRGDEKLFF
>TRBJ2-7|TRBV7-5|-|-|16
TGTGCCAGAAGCGCTTCACAGGGTCCGAGCTCCTACGAGCAGTACTTC
CARSASQGPSSYEQYF
>TRBJ2-1|TRBV12-2|once|-|16
TGTGCAAGTCGCTTAGTCCGCGGGGGCCCGGTTGATGAGCAGTTCTTC
CASRLVRGGPVDEQFF
>TRBJ2-1|TRBV6-4|-|TRBD1|15
TGTGCCAGCAGTGCCCGGGACAGGGGATTCAATGAGCAGTTCTTC
CASSARDRGFNEQFF
>TRBJ1-1|TRBV28|-|-|12
TGTGCCAGCAGCCAGAGTCGCACTGAAGCTTTCTTT
CASSQSRTEAFF
>TRBJ2-3|TRBV19|-|-|14
TGTGCCAGTGCTTTTGCCGGAGTGGAAGATACGCAGTATTTT
CASAFAGVEDTQYF
>TRBJ1-2|TRBV6-5|-|-|14
TGTGCCAGCAGTCGAACCCGACAGGTTTATGGCTACACCTTC
CASSRTRQVYGYTF
>TRBJ2-3|TRBV7-2|-|TRBD2|19
TGTGCCAGCAACAATAGGATGGCTAGCGGGAGGGTGAGGGTAGATACGCAGTATTTT
CASNNRMASGRVRVDTQYF
>TRBJ1-1|TRBV7-3|-|-|13
TGTGCCAGCAGCGGAACAGCGGGACGTGAAGCTTTCTTT
CASSGTAGREAFF
>TRBJ2-5|TRBV10-2|-|TRBD1|12
TGCGCCAGTCGGACAGGGGTGGAGACCCAGTACTTC
CASRTGVETQYF
>TRBJ1-2|TRBV6-1|-|-|13
TGTGCCAGCAACTACGTGGCGGACTATGGCTACACCTTC
CASNYVADYGYTF
>TRBJ2-3|TRBV15|-|TRBD1|16
TGTGCCACCAGCACCAGTTGGGGACAGGGGAAAGATACGCAGTATTTT
CATSTSWGQGKDTQYF
>TRBJ2-1|TRBV10-3|-|TRBD2|14
TGTGCCACCGCCGCGGGAGGGGGGTACAATGAGCAGTTCTTC
CATAAGGGYNEQFF
>TRBJ1-1|TRBV6-5|-|-|14
TGTGCCAGCAGCTACGACATTAAGGACACTGAAGCTTTCTTT
CASSYDIKDTEAFF
>TRBJ2-7|TRBV7-2|once|-|16
TGTGCCAGCAGCTTAGCCCGAGGTAGCGGTGGCTACGAGCAGTACTTC
CASSLARGSGGYEQYF
>TRBJ2-2|TRBV9|once|-|15
TGTGCCAGCAGCGTAGTGGGGGGCTGGACCGGGGAGCTGTTTTTT
CASSVVGGWTGELFF
>TRBJ1-1|TRBV6-5|-|-|14
TGTGCCACCATTAGGGACTCCGGGAACACTGAAGCTTTCTTT
CATIRDSGNTEAFF